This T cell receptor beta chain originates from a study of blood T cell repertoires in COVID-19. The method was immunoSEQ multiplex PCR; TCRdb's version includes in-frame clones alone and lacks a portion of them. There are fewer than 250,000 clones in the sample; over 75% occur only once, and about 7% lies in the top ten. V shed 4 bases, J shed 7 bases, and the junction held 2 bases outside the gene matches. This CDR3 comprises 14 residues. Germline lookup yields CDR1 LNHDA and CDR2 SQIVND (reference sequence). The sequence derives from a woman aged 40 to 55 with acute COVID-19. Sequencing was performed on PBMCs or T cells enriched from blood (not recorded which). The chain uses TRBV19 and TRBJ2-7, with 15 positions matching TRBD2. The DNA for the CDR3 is TGTGCCAGTAGTACCGGGACTAGCGGGAGGGAGCAGTACTTC. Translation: CASSTGTSGREQYF.